One and the same sample provided the 25 T cell receptor beta chains below, sequenced in a study of T cell responses to AZD1222 COVID-19 vaccine. Profiling relied on immunoSEQ multiplex PCR, and the TCRdb table lists in-frame clones only, not all of them. The data hold 140,000 to 150,000 clones, with around 88% observed a single time. The sample in question was peripheral blood, obtained on day 0 of AZD1222 vaccination. Receptors originate from an adult in good health.

This sequence joins TRBV6-5 and TRBJ1-2; D may be TRBD1 (5 bases). Germline V CDR1 and CDR2: MNHEY, SVGAGI. Between the trimmed V and J ends, which lost 0 bases and 8 bases, there was a span of 16 bases. This CDR3 comprises 15 residues. CDR3 nucleotides: TGTGCCAGCAGTTACTCGAGTAGAAGGTCAGGGGGCTACACCTTC. It yields the protein CASSYSSRRSGGYTF.

The V gene is TRBV28, the J gene TRBJ1-2; D is possibly TRBD1 (5 bases). V lost 2 bases to trimming and J lost 8 bases, with 18 bases between them. This CDR3 comprises 15 residues. Germline CDR1 and CDR2: MDHEN and SYDVKM. This chain's CDR3 is CASSLIQGVIGGYTF. Here the CDR3 DNA reads TGTGCCAGCAGTTTAATTCAGGGAGTAATAGGCGGCTACACCTTC.

CDR3: CASSWFVNEQFF. In nucleotides, the CDR3 is TGTGCCAGCAGCTGGTTTGTCAATGAGCAGTTCTTC. The rearrangement links TRBV5-6 to TRBJ2-1; D call uncertain. Germline assignment: CDR1 SGHDT and CDR2 YYEEEE. Trimming removed 3 bases at V and 6 bases at J, with 7 bases between. The CDR3 sequence is 12 residues long.

V and J are TRBV5-1 and TRBJ1-5; 7 nucleotides line up with TRBD1. CDR1 is SGHRS and CDR2 is YFSETQ in the germline V gene. Germline trimming cut 5 bases from V and 6 bases from J; bases unmatched to any gene: 8. The CDR3 runs 14 residues. CDR3 DNA: TGCGCCAGCAGTAGGGAGGGGGCTGGTCAGCCCCAGCATTTT. Its translation is CASSREGAGQPQHF. Filled out from reference TRBV5-1 and TRBJ1-5, the complete variable domain reads KAGVTQTPRYLIKTRGQQVTLSCSPISGHRSVSWYQQTPGQGLQFLFEYFSETQRNKGNFPGRFSGRQFSNSRSEMNVSTLELGDSALYLCASSREGAGQPQHFGDGTRLSIL.

The chain uses TRBV24-1 and TRBJ2-5, with 9 bases lining up with TRBD1. Germline values: CDR1 KGHDR, CDR2 SFDVKD. The CDR3 runs 14 residues. V trimming: 5 bases; J trimming: 4 bases; junction bases outside the gene matches: 4. The CDR3 bases are TGTGCCACCAGTGGTACAGGGGGCTCAGAGACCCAGTACTTC. This sequence encodes CATSGTGGSETQYF.

This chain connects TRBV9 to TRBJ1-1; the D is unclear. Between the trimmed V and J ends, which lost 0 bases and 6 bases, there was a span of 9 bases. CDR1 and CDR2 from the germline V gene are SGDLS and YYNGEE. The CDR3 has 13 amino acids. CDR3 sequence reads: CASSVAGASEAFF. The DNA for the CDR3 is TGTGCCAGCAGCGTAGCTGGTGCCTCTGAAGCTTTCTTT.

Here the CDR3 DNA reads TGTGCCAGCAGCCTCCAAGGGCACGATGGCTACACCTTC. It yields the protein CASSLQGHDGYTF. This chain links TRBV9 with TRBJ1-2; unclear D gene. Germline V CDR1 and CDR2: SGDLS, YYNGEE. Trimming pared 4 bases from V and 6 bases from J, leaving 13 bases between. The length of the CDR3 is 13 residues. Filled out from reference TRBV9 and TRBJ1-2, the complete variable domain reads DSGVTQTPKHLITATGQRVTLRCSPRSGDLSVYWYQQSLDQGLQFLIQYYNGEERAKGNILERFSAQQFPDLHSELNLSSLELGDSALYFCASSLQGHDGYTFGSGTRLTVV.

This clone was picked up one time. CDR3 sequence reads: CASSPGQVQETQYF. The CDR3 coding sequence is TGTGCCAGCAGCCCTGGACAGGTCCAGGAGACCCAGTACTTC. V usage is TRBV7-2 and J usage is TRBJ2-5; 7 positions agree with TRBD1. The germline CDR1 and CDR2 sequences are SGHTA and FQGNSA. The length of the CDR3 is 14 residues. V lost 5 bases, J lost 5 bases, and 8 bases stayed unmatched.

This clone occurred a few times. This chain uses TRBV30 with TRBJ2-5; 8 bases fit TRBD2. The CDR3 length is 15 residues. Trimming cost V 8 bases and J 8 bases; bases outside gene matches: 19. Germline CDR1 is GTSNPN and CDR2 is SVGIG (reference sequence). In DNA form, the CDR3 reads TGTGCCAGCGCCCCCACTAGCGGCCTCCCATATACCCAGTACTTC. It translates to CASAPTSGLPYTQYF.

The rearrangement joins TRBV6-6 to TRBJ2-2; no reliable D call. Between the trimmed V and J ends, which lost 2 bases and 2 bases, there was a span of 12 bases. The CDR3 has 16 residues. Germline V gene lookup returns CDR1 MNHNY and CDR2 SVGAGI (reference sequence). In DNA form, the CDR3 reads TGTGCCAGCAGTTACGGCCCGGACCTTAACACCGGGGAGCTGTTTTTT. It translates to CASSYGPDLNTGELFF.

The rearrangement links TRBV21-1 to TRBJ2-7; TRBD1 was called by the table and not checked on the DNA. TRBV21-1 represents a pseudogene. The CDR3 totals 15 residues. The CDR3 coding sequence is TGTGCCAGCAGCAAGGTCCCAGGGGAGCCCTACGAGCAGTACTTC. Protein product: CASSKVPGEPYEQYF.

This chain joins TRBV10-3 and TRBJ1-6; no reliable D call. Germline V lookup: CDR1 ENHRY, CDR2 SYGVKD. V was clipped by 5 bases and J by 6 bases, with 8 bases between them. This CDR3 spans 13 amino acids. The CDR3 sequence: CAISLGFNSPLHF. Here the CDR3 DNA reads TGTGCCATCAGTTTAGGGTTTAATTCACCCCTCCACTTT.

The chain recombines TRBV5-1 with TRBJ1-1; D may be TRBD1 (6 bases). The CDR3 is 14 amino acids. The V end lost 4 bases, the J end lost 3 bases, and 13 bases lay between the germline ends. Germline CDR1 reads SGHRS; CDR2 reads YFSETQ. Written as DNA, the CDR3 is TGCGCCAGCAGCCCAACAGGGTGGGACACTGAAGCTTTCTTT. The encoded protein is CASSPTGWDTEAFF.

This chain links TRBV7-2 with TRBJ1-5; D is undetermined. V lost 1 base to trimming and J lost 0 bases, with 13 bases between them. Germline values: CDR1 SGHTA, CDR2 FQGNSA. The CDR3 consists of 17 residues. CDR3 bases: TGTGCCAGCAGCTTAGATTACGGCATTTATAGCAATCAGCCCCAGCATTTT. It yields the protein CASSLDYGIYSNQPQHF.

The chain employs TRBV3-1 (or the pseudogene TRBV3-2) and TRBJ2-7; D not certain. This CDR3 is 12 amino acids long. Germline CDR1 LGHDT, CDR2 YNNKEL (reference sequence). V gave up 3 bases and J gave up 0 bases, with 3 bases separating them. CDR3 bases: TGTGCCAGCAGCCAGATCTCCTACGAGCAGTACTTC. Translating gives CASSQISYEQYF.

V usage is TRBV6-5 and J usage is TRBJ1-4, with D possibly matching TRBD1 (6 bases). Trimming shortened V by 2 bases and J by 10 bases, and 20 bases separated the two germline ends. The germline gives CDR1 MNHEY, CDR2 SVGAGI. The CDR3 runs 16 residues. The CDR3 loop reads CASSYAPDSFRGKLFF. The CDR3 nucleotides read TGTGCCAGCAGTTACGCCCCAGACAGCTTCAGGGGAAAACTGTTTTTT.

V usage is TRBV27 and J usage is TRBJ1-5; no reliable D call. The CDR3 extends over 14 amino acids. The V gene lost 3 bases and the J gene lost 7 bases, with 13 bases spanning the gap. Germline-derived CDR1 and CDR2 are MNHEY and SMNVEV (reference sequence). CDR3 loop: CASSFSRAWQPQHF. CDR3 DNA: TGTGCCAGCAGTTTCTCGAGGGCGTGGCAGCCCCAGCATTTT.

The gene calls are TRBV19 and TRBJ1-2; the D gene is possibly TRBD1 (6 bases). The CDR3 is 13 residues long. Looked up from germline, CDR1 is LNHDA and CDR2 is SQIVND (reference sequence). V was cut by 4 bases and J by 2 bases, with 8 bases left in between. CDR3: CASSNRANYGYTF. The CDR3 DNA follows: TGTGCCAGTAGTAACAGGGCAAACTATGGCTACACCTTC.

The V and J genes are TRBV3-1 (or the pseudogene TRBV3-2) and TRBJ1-2, with D hard to call. The germline V gene has CDR1 LGHDT and CDR2 YNNKEL (reference sequence). The CDR3 is made up of 18 amino acids. The V and J ends lost 1 base and 0 bases respectively, with 18 bases between them. CDR3 sequence: CASSQVSGGLLANYGYTF. CDR3 DNA sequence: TGTGCCAGCAGCCAAGTATCGGGCGGTCTCTTAGCTAACTATGGCTACACCTTC.

The chain couples TRBV7-2 to TRBJ2-4; TRBD1 matches at 8 bases. Germline V gives CDR1 SGHTA, CDR2 FQGNSA. With V trimmed by 5 bases and J by 7 bases, 4 bases remained unmatched. This CDR3 is built from 13 residues. The CDR3 DNA reads as TGTGCCAGCAGCCCAAGACAGGGGAACATTCAGTACTTC. Its translation: CASSPRQGNIQYF.

The V call is TRBV7-2, the J call TRBJ2-7, with 7 bases identical to TRBD1. The CDR3 sequence is 15 residues long. Trimming removed 3 bases from V and 2 bases from J; junction bases left unmatched: 7. Germline V gene lookup returns CDR1 SGHTA and CDR2 FQGNSA. This CDR3 is CASSLTGIGAYEQYF. CDR3 DNA sequence: TGTGCCAGCAGCTTGACAGGGATAGGGGCCTACGAGCAGTACTTC.

The J gene is TRBJ1-5, the V gene TRBV5-1, with 8 bases matching TRBD1. The CDR3 is 15 residues long. Germline CDR1 reads SGHRS; CDR2 reads YFSETQ. J was trimmed by 7 bases and V by 0 bases; bases with no gene match: 6. CDR3 sequence (DNA): TGCGCCAGCAGCTTGGGACAGGGGCTCGGGCAGCCCCAGCATTTT. Protein sequence: CASSLGQGLGQPQHF.

The chain links TRBV20-1 to TRBJ1-1; D call uncertain. The V end lost 3 bases, the J end lost 4 bases, and 6 bases lay between the germline ends. This CDR3 contains 11 residues. Germline CDR1 and CDR2: DFQATT and SNEGSKA (reference sequence). CDR3 residues: CSASPATEAFF. The CDR3 DNA sequence: TGCAGTGCTAGCCCGGCCACTGAAGCTTTCTTT.

This clone was seen just once. V usage is TRBV9 and J usage is TRBJ1-2; TRBD1 agrees at 7 bases. Germline V CDR1 and CDR2: SGDLS, YYNGEE. This CDR3 has 16 residues. J was trimmed by 5 bases and V by 3 bases; bases with no gene match: 13. The CDR3 DNA is TGTGCCAGCAGCGGCGGGGGGACAGCCTCCACTTATGGCTACACCTTC. Encoded protein: CASSGGGTASTYGYTF.

The chain joins TRBV10-3 to TRBJ1-5; TRBD1 is a possible D gene (5 bases). V lost 2 bases and J 0 bases, leaving 8 bases between the germline ends. The CDR3 runs 15 residues. The germline CDR1 and CDR2 sequences are ENHRY and SYGVKD. In nucleotides, the CDR3 is TGTGCCATCAGTGAGGACGGGACTAGCAATCAGCCCCAGCATTTT. It is translated as CAISEDGTSNQPQHF.